Listed below are T cell receptor beta chains from one sample, sequenced in a study of T cell responses to AZD1222 COVID-19 vaccine. Measured with immunoSEQ multiplex PCR; TCRdb has only the in-frame clones, and not every one. The sample lists about 89,000 clones, under 95% occurring once. The sequenced sample was peripheral blood, obtained 28 days after the second AZD1222 dose. The receptors were gathered from an adult who received the AZD1222 COVID-19 vaccine. CDR3s include the opening cysteine and the closing phenylalanine or tryptophan. The D gene is left open where the match is weak. The size field is filled for only some rows; it gives once, few, many or a size class.

V,size,J,D,DNA,CDR3
TRBV2,.,TRBJ2-1,.,TGTGCCAGTAGACCGGGGAGCTCCTACAATGAGCAGTTCTTC,CASRPGSSYNEQFF
TRBV5-4,.,TRBJ2-7,TRBD2,TGTGCCAGCAGGGGGGGACTAGCGGGAGGAGGATCCTACGAGCAGTACTTC,CASRGGLAGGGSYEQYF
TRBV15,once,TRBJ1-4,.,TGTGCCACCAGCAGGGATAGGAAGAGTACCCCAACTAATGAAAAACTGTTTTTT,CATSRDRKSTPTNEKLFF
TRBV3-1/TRBV3-2,.,TRBJ1-3,.,TGTGCCAGCAGCCTTCCTGGAAACACCATATATTTT,CASSLPGNTIYF
TRBV19,.,TRBJ1-4,TRBD1,TGTGCCAGTAGTCGCCCGGGACAGGTCAAGAGAACTAATGAAAAACTGTTTTTT,CASSRPGQVKRTNEKLFF
TRBV28,.,TRBJ2-7,.,TGTGCCAGCAGTTACGTGCAGGGCTTCGAGCAGTACTTC,CASSYVQGFEQYF
TRBV3-1/TRBV3-2,.,TRBJ2-2,.,TGTGCCAGCAGCCGGGACCTACACACCGGGGAGCTGTTTTTT,CASSRDLHTGELFF
TRBV28,.,TRBJ2-7,TRBD2,TGTGCCAGCAGCTATACGGGAGGAGGCTACGAGCAGTACTTC,CASSYTGGGYEQYF
TRBV7-9,.,TRBJ1-4,.,TGTGCCAGCAGCTCGGAGGGAGTAAGGGCTGCAACTAATGAAAAACTGTTTTTT,CASSSEGVRAATNEKLFF
TRBV5-5,.,TRBJ1-5,.,TGTGCCAGCAGCTTTGATTCGAGGGGCAATCAGCCCCAGCATTTT,CASSFDSRGNQPQHF
TRBV29-1,.,TRBJ1-2,.,TGCAGCGTTGGAGGCGGTGGGGGCTACACCTTC,CSVGGGGGYTF
TRBV9,.,TRBJ1-2,.,TGTGCCAGCAGCCAATTTCAGGAGGACTATGGCTACACCTTC,CASSQFQEDYGYTF
TRBV7-3,few,TRBJ2-1,.,TGTGCCAGCAGCTTAGGGGGAGTGCACAATGAGCAGTTCTTC,CASSLGGVHNEQFF
TRBV2,.,TRBJ1-3,.,TGTGCCAGCAGTGTTGAGCGAGAGACAGCCTCTGGAAACACCATATATTTT,CASSVERETASGNTIYF
TRBV30,.,TRBJ1-2,.,TGTGCCTGGAGGCCAGCGGCCTTGGGATATGGCTACACCTTC,CAWRPAALGYGYTF
TRBV9,.,TRBJ2-1,.,TGTGCCAGCAGCGTAGAGAAGGATGAGACATACAGCTCCTACAATGAGCAGTTCTTC,CASSVEKDETYSSYNEQFF
TRBV29-1,.,TRBJ2-3,.,TGCACCCTTGGAGCTAGCACAGATACGCAGTATTTT,CTLGASTDTQYF
TRBV14,few,TRBJ1-1,.,TGTGCCAGCAGCCAAACAGAGGGAACTGAAGCTTTCTTT,CASSQTEGTEAFF
TRBV2,.,TRBJ2-1,.,TGTGCCAGCAGTGAAGGGCTAGCGCCCACCGAGCAGTTCTTC,CASSEGLAPTEQFF
TRBV2,once,TRBJ2-7,.,TGTGCCAGCACCTGGGGGGGGCCCTCTTTATACGAGCAGTACTTC,CASTWGGPSLYEQYF